The sample holds one count of the clone carrying this T cell receptor beta chain. Its specificity is unknown. At one end, the junction sequence differs from germline, possibly due to a read error. The data derive from a study of T cells after yellow fever vaccination. Overall study context: Low-cell-number fractions underwent preparation using SMART-Seq v4 Ultra Low Input.

Production of TCR cDNA was by 5'RACE template switching, which also added a universal primer site and UMIs. In TCRdb, the 5' RACE reads were re-called with MiXCR into one record per CDR3 protein. The repertoire has roughly 520,000 distinct CDR3 sequences, less than 25% of them found once; the top ten carry about a sixth. General study points: Contaminating bulk clonotypes could be abundant in FACS-sorted repertoires.

The clonotype was recovered from a man in his late teens or twenties who received the YFV17D yellow fever vaccine. The material was PBMCs, obtained more than 20 days after the first yellow fever vaccination.

The CDR3 loop is CARSLVPYNEQFF. The CDR3 nucleotides are TGTGCCAGGAGCTTGGTTCCCTACAATGAGCAGTTCTTC. The chain is built from TRBV5-4 and TRBJ2-1, with D uncertain. In germline, CDR1 is SGHNT, CDR2 YYREEE (reference sequence). The CDR3 is 13 amino acids.